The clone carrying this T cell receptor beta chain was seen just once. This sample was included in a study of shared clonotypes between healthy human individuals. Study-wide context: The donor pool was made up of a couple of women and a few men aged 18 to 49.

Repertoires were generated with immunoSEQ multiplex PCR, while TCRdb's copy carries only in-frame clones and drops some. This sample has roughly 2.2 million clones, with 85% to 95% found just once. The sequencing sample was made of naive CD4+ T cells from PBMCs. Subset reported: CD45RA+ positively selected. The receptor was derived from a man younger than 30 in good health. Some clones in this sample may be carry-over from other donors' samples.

The CDR3 loop is CASSLGGTGLNIQYF. CDR3 coding DNA: TGCGCCAGCAGCTTGGGCGGGACAGGCCTAAACATTCAGTACTTC. The chain couples TRBV5-1 to TRBJ2-4, with 8 nucleotides matching TRBD1. Trimming removed 0 bases from V and 6 bases from J; junction bases left unmatched: 5. Germline loops: CDR1 SGHRS, CDR2 YFSETQ. The CDR3 extends over 15 amino acids.